The clone carrying this TCR beta chain was recorded many times. An end of the junction does not agree with germline; a read error may underlie this. The sample originates from a study of blood T cells in healthy people across ages. CDR1 is SSHAT, CDR2 FNYEAQ, per germline (reference sequence). This CDR3 is 13 amino acids long. Together with a sample-barcoded 5' primer, a J-beta primer mix was included in a second PCR lasting roughly 6 to 12 cycles. The template-switch adaptor was a 5' adaptor with 12 random nucleotides. It tagged each cDNA molecule. Individual samples furnished no less than 2.5 million CDR3-containing paired-end reads apiece. TCRdb re-derived calls from the 5' RACE reads in MiXCR, one entry per CDR3 protein. The sample lists 900,000 to 950,000 distinct CDR3 sequences, roughly 28% occurring once. The sample was also reused in another study, on T cells of mothers and their children. Per that study: cDNA synthesis used all extracted RNA, approximately 1.5 ug per 15 ul. For related and unrelated pairs alike, thymic selection shapes TCR recombination output similarly.

The clonotype originates from a woman in her thirties or forties in good health. V is TRBV7-7 and J is TRBJ2-1; D gene unclear. The sample was blood. CDR3 DNA sequence: TGTGCTAGCAGCTTAGCCGGAAGCGATGAGCAGTTCTTC. Residues: CASSLAGSDEQFF.